These 31 T cell receptor beta chains came from one sample sequenced in a study of blood T cell repertoires in COVID-19. Clones were read by immunoSEQ multiplex PCR, and TCRdb kept only the in-frame ones, dropping some. The sample gives 150,000 to 200,000 clones, roughly nine tenths of which show up once; 5% to 6% is in the top ten. The sequencing input was peripheral blood. Receptors were obtained from a human donor in a cohort sampled during active COVID-19.

This rearrangement joins TRBV7-7 to TRBJ2-7; no clear D gene. Trimming left V 6 bases short and J 2 bases short, with 14 bases between. This CDR3 has 14 amino acids. In germline, CDR1 is SSHAT, CDR2 FNYEAQ (reference sequence). CDR3 loop: CASRPTDIAYEQYF. CDR3 DNA sequence: TGTGCCAGCAGACCCACCGACATCGCCTACGAGCAGTACTTC.

The V call is TRBV7-9, the J call TRBJ2-7, with 7 bases aligning to TRBD2. V shed 0 bases, J shed 0 bases, and the junction held 5 bases outside the gene matches. This CDR3 is built from 16 residues. Germline V gene lookup returns CDR1 SEHNR and CDR2 FQNEAQ (reference sequence). The CDR3 loop reads CASSLAAASGSYEQYF. The CDR3 nucleotides read TGTGCCAGCAGCTTAGCGGCGGCTAGCGGCTCCTACGAGCAGTACTTC.

The chain couples TRBV4-3 to TRBJ2-7; TRBD1 matches at 8 bases. CDR3 length equals 14 residues. Per the germline V gene, CDR1 is LGHNA and CDR2 is YSLEER. V lost 0 bases to trimming and J lost 3 bases; unmatched junction nucleotides: 1. CDR3 nucleotide sequence: TGCGCCAGCAGCCAAGACAGGGGGCTCTACGAGCAGTACTTC. This encodes CASSQDRGLYEQYF.

The V gene is TRBV24-1, the J gene TRBJ2-3, with 8 bases lining up with TRBD2. V was clipped by 0 bases and J by 3 bases; unmatched bases: 7. This CDR3 spans 17 amino acids. From germline, CDR1 is KGHDR and CDR2 SFDVKD. CDR3 sequence reads: CATSDLSSGSRTDTQYF. CDR3 in DNA: TGTGCCACCAGTGATTTGTCTAGCGGGTCGCGGACAGATACGCAGTATTTT.

The J gene is TRBJ2-6, the V gene TRBV7-2; the match to TRBD1 covers 8 bases. Trimming removed 4 bases from V and 2 bases from J; junction bases left unmatched: 10. CDR1 is SGHTA, CDR2 FQGNSA, per germline. The CDR3 loop spans 18 amino acids. This CDR3 reads CASSSSATGVAGANVLTF. The CDR3 bases are TGTGCCAGCAGCTCGTCGGCGACAGGGGTGGCTGGGGCCAACGTCCTGACTTTC.

This chain connects TRBV6-2 or TRBV6-3 to TRBJ1-2; possible D gene TRBD1, 6 bases. This CDR3 comprises 13 residues. The V gene lost 5 bases and the J gene lost 8 bases, with 15 bases spanning the gap. Germline V gives CDR1 MNHEY, CDR2 SVGEGT. The CDR3 reads CASSDGDTRGYTF. The CDR3 nucleotides read TGTGCCAGCAGTGACGGGGACACGAGGGGCTACACCTTC.

The CDR3 nucleotides read TGCGCCAGCAGCTCCCTGACTAGCGGGTTCTCCTACGAGCAGTACTTC. This sequence encodes CASSSLTSGFSYEQYF. The chain uses TRBV5-1 and TRBJ2-7; 10 bases are a match to TRBD2. There are 16 residues in the CDR3. Per the germline V gene, CDR1 is SGHRS and CDR2 is YFSETQ. Unmatched junction bases numbered 6, after V lost 3 bases and J lost 0 bases.

A word on this clone: The junction and the germline gene differ at one end; a read error may be behind it. The V call is TRBV10-3, the J call TRBJ1-3, with TRBD1 matching over 7 bases. The CDR3 runs 16 residues. Germline loops: CDR1 ENHRY, CDR2 SYGVKD. CDR3 loop: CAISDRGQTGGYTIYF. The CDR3 DNA sequence: TGTGCCATCAGTGATAGGGGACAGACAGGTGGATACACCATATATTTT.

This clone was found once. This rearrangement joins TRBV3-1 (or the pseudogene TRBV3-2) to TRBJ2-5; 7 bases are a match to TRBD2. CDR3 length: 15 residues. V gave up 1 base and J gave up 2 bases; unmatched junction bases: 4. CDR1 is LGHDT and CDR2 is YNNKEL in the germline V gene (reference sequence). This chain's CDR3 is CASSQASGSQETQYF. The DNA of the CDR3 is TGTGCCAGCAGCCAAGCTAGCGGCTCGCAAGAGACCCAGTACTTC.

This clone showed up just a few times. This chain uses TRBV9 with TRBJ1-1, with D perhaps matching TRBD1 (5 bases). This CDR3 has 11 residues. Germline CDR1 is SGDLS and CDR2 is YYNGEE. V was pared by 2 bases and J by 10 bases, with 9 bases between. The CDR3: CASSVPGGAFF. CDR3 bases: TGTGCCAGCAGCGTTCCCGGGGGAGCTTTCTTT.

The chain couples TRBV19 to TRBJ1-1; 8 bases are a match to TRBD1. V gave up 1 base and J gave up 1 base; unmatched junction bases: 2. The length of the CDR3 is 15 residues. The germline CDR1 and CDR2 sequences are LNHDA and SQIVND (reference sequence). The CDR3 DNA reads as TGTGCCAGTAGTATAGTTGGGACAGGGAACACTGAAGCTTTCTTT. This gives the protein CASSIVGTGNTEAFF.

The chain recombines TRBV5-4 with TRBJ2-2, with D maybe TRBD1 (6 bases). This CDR3 is built from 14 residues. V was pared by 4 bases and J by 1 base, with 8 bases between. Germline assignment: CDR1 SGHNT and CDR2 YYREEE (reference sequence). As DNA, the CDR3 is TGTGCCAGCAGCCCGACAGGGAACACCGGGGAGCTGTTTTTT. The encoded protein is CASSPTGNTGELFF.

This sequence joins TRBV19 and TRBJ1-5; 9 nucleotides match TRBD1. The CDR3 totals 13 residues. After removal of 8 bases from V and 7 bases from J, the junction contained 6 bases not matched to a gene. Germline V gene sequence: CDR1 LNHDA, CDR2 SQIVND (reference sequence). CDR3 loop: CASRTGVRQPQHF. CDR3 in DNA: TGTGCCAGTCGGACAGGGGTACGACAGCCCCAGCATTTT.

The chain uses TRBV28 and TRBJ1-4, with D perhaps matching TRBD1 (5 bases). Germline assignment: CDR1 MDHEN and CDR2 SYDVKM. V lost 6 bases and J 7 bases, leaving 12 bases between the germline ends. This CDR3 spans 13 amino acids. The CDR3 DNA follows: TGTGCCAGCAGGGGGCCTGGAATTGAAAAACTGTTTTTT. Translating gives CASRGPGIEKLFF.

This chain connects TRBV11-3 to TRBJ1-1; 8 positions agree with TRBD1. Germline V gene sequence: CDR1 SGHNT, CDR2 YENEEA. V lost 5 bases and J lost 4; bases outside the gene matches: 6. The CDR3 covers 14 residues. The CDR3 coding sequence is TGTGCCAGCAGCCCCGACAGGGGCGTCACTGAAGCTTTCTTT. This codes for CASSPDRGVTEAFF.

DNA of the CDR3: TGTGCCAGCAGCCAAAGCGGGGGGCTCTACAATGAGCAGTTCTTC. It is translated as CASSQSGGLYNEQFF. The V call is TRBV7-2, the J call TRBJ2-1; 9 bases align to TRBD2. The germline V gene has CDR1 SGHTA and CDR2 FQGNSA. V gave up 5 bases and J gave up 3 bases; unmatched junction bases: 5. This CDR3 is built from 15 residues.

The chain carries TRBV9 and TRBJ2-2, with 8 bases aligning to TRBD2. After removal of 4 bases from V and 1 base from J, the junction contained 18 bases not matched to a gene. The CDR3 contains 20 residues. The germline V gene encodes CDR1 SGDLS and CDR2 YYNGEE. The CDR3 DNA reads TGTGCCAGCAGCCCCCCGCTGGGGAGGTCGGCGGGGGGGAACACCGGGGAGCTGTTTTTT. This translates into CASSPPLGRSAGGNTGELFF.

The chain has TRBV5-1 and TRBJ1-1; 7 bases fit TRBD1. Germline assignment: CDR1 SGHRS and CDR2 YFSETQ. Germline trimming cut 0 bases from V and 9 bases from J; bases unmatched to any gene: 8. The CDR3 sequence is 14 residues long. As DNA, the CDR3 is TGCGCCAGCAGCTTGGAGACAGGGCGGGTTCAAGCTTTCTTT. Protein sequence: CASSLETGRVQAFF.

This clone was recorded once. V gene TRBV7-2 combines with J gene TRBJ2-3; TRBD2 matches 8 bases. V dropped 6 bases and J dropped 3; count of bases not matched to a gene: 14. Germline CDR1 reads SGHTA; CDR2 reads FQGNSA. CDR3 length equals 17 residues. The CDR3, as DNA: TGTGCCAGCAGTTATACACGGGGGGGCGCATTTACAGATACGCAGTATTTT. Translated: CASSYTRGGAFTDTQYF.

The chain joins TRBV4-3 to TRBJ1-2; no clear D gene. The CDR3 sequence is 17 residues long. Germline values: CDR1 LGHNA, CDR2 YSLEER. Between the trimmed V and J ends, which lost 1 base and 0 bases, there was a span of 15 bases. The CDR3, as DNA: TGCGCCAGCAGCCAAGGGGAGAGACGGAGTACTAACTATGGCTACACCTTC. Translation gives CASSQGERRSTNYGYTF.

CDR3 amino acids: CASSPPGTGTSPLHF. As DNA, the CDR3 is TGTGCCAGCAGCCCCCCCGGGACAGGGACTTCACCCCTCCACTTT. The chain carries TRBV5-5 and TRBJ1-6; 9 positions agree with TRBD1. Losses at the gene ends were 4 bases for V and 9 bases for J; bases not matched to a gene: 8. CDR3 length: 15 residues. Germline V gene sequence: CDR1 SGHKS, CDR2 YYEKEE (reference sequence). Full variable domain (missing parts from reference TRBV5-5 and TRBJ1-6): DAGVTQSPTHLIKTRGQQVTLRCSPISGHKSVSWYQQVLGQGPQFIFQYYEKEERGRGNFPDRFSARQFPNYSSELNVNALLLGDSALYLCASSPPGTGTSPLHFGNGTRLTVT.

J is TRBJ1-2 and V is TRBV6-4; tentatively, D is TRBD1 (6 bases). This CDR3 is 15 amino acids long. Per the germline V gene, CDR1 is MRHNA and CDR2 is SNTAGT. V gave up 10 bases and J gave up 4 bases, with 22 bases separating them. In DNA, the CDR3 is TGTGCCACCACCCCGCACAGGGACGGTGGCTATGGCTACACCTTC. It specifies CATTPHRDGGYGYTF.

The chain links TRBV6-5 to TRBJ2-2; 7 bases match TRBD2. The V and J ends lost 10 bases and 2 bases, in that order; junction bases with no gene match: 4. The CDR3 extends over 13 amino acids. The germline V gene encodes CDR1 MNHEY and CDR2 SVGAGI. This CDR3 reads CAIERENTGELFF. Written as DNA, the CDR3 is TGTGCCATCGAGCGGGAAAACACCGGGGAGCTGTTTTTT.

This clone was counted only a few times. The J gene is TRBJ1-5, the V gene TRBV28; 11 positions agree with TRBD1. Germline CDR1 MDHEN, CDR2 SYDVKM. V was clipped by 0 bases and J by 6 bases; unmatched bases: 1. The CDR3 extends over 15 amino acids. CDR3 loop: CASSLWGQGGQPQHF. The CDR3 DNA reads TGTGCCAGCAGTTTATGGGGACAGGGGGGTCAGCCCCAGCATTTT.

The chain recombines TRBV9 with TRBJ1-2, with D tentatively TRBD1 (6 bases). CDR3 length equals 15 residues. CDR1 and CDR2 from the germline V gene are SGDLS and YYNGEE. The V and J ends lost 1 base and 8 bases respectively, with 18 bases between them. CDR3 DNA sequence: TGTGCCAGCAGCGTACCGTTAGGGGGTGGCGTAGGCTACACCTTC. This encodes CASSVPLGGGVGYTF.

J is TRBJ2-1 and V is TRBV29-1; 9 nucleotides line up with TRBD2. Germline trimming cut 4 bases from V and 9 bases from J; bases unmatched to any gene: 4. The CDR3 loop spans 12 amino acids. In germline, CDR1 is SQVTM, CDR2 ANQGSEA. DNA for the CDR3: TGCAGCGTTGCCAGCGGGAGGACTGAGCAGTTCTTC. Translation: CSVASGRTEQFF.

This chain links TRBV2 with TRBJ2-3, with 9 nucleotides matching TRBD1. This CDR3 contains 15 residues. The V gene end was trimmed by 3 bases and the J gene end by 4 bases; junction bases not matched to a gene: 5. CDR1 SNHLY and CDR2 FYNNEI come from the germline V gene. CDR3 DNA: TGTGCCAGCAGTGAGGACAGGGGTAGACCAGATACGCAGTATTTT. Amino acids: CASSEDRGRPDTQYF.

V usage is TRBV4-3 and J usage is TRBJ2-2; 7 bases are shared with TRBD1. Germline CDR1 is LGHNA and CDR2 is YSLEER. The V segment lost 0 bases and the J segment 4 bases; nucleotides outside the gene matches: 2. The CDR3 runs 15 residues. The CDR3: CASSQEDRLTGELFF. In DNA, the CDR3 is TGCGCCAGCAGCCAAGAGGACAGGCTCACCGGGGAGCTGTTTTTT.

V and J are TRBV14 and TRBJ1-2, with 10 bases lining up with TRBD1. Germline assignment: CDR1 SGHDN and CDR2 FVKESK. This CDR3 has 16 amino acids. J was trimmed by 2 bases and V by 4 bases; bases with no gene match: 7. This CDR3 is CASSLSRDRGNYGYTF. The CDR3 nucleotides read TGTGCCAGCAGCCTGAGCCGGGACAGGGGAAACTATGGCTACACCTTC.

This chain uses TRBV28 with TRBJ2-2; maybe TRBD1 (5 bases). The CDR3 is 17 amino acids. Trimming cost V 5 bases and J 0 bases, with 16 bases left between them. Per the germline V gene, CDR1 is MDHEN and CDR2 is SYDVKM. The CDR3, as DNA: TGTGCCAGCAGTCCCCTCGACAGTTTATCGAACACCGGGGAGCTGTTTTTT. Its translation: CASSPLDSLSNTGELFF.

As regards this clone: The sample carries other DNA sequences with the same CDR3. The genes are TRBV9 and TRBJ2-7; the match to TRBD2 covers 12 bases. This CDR3 is 14 amino acids long. J gave up 4 bases and V 3 bases, and 2 bases lay outside the gene matches. Germline-derived CDR1 and CDR2 are SGDLS and YYNGEE. The CDR3 spells CASSDGLAGYEQYF. DNA of the CDR3: TGTGCCAGCAGCGACGGACTAGCGGGATACGAGCAGTACTTC.